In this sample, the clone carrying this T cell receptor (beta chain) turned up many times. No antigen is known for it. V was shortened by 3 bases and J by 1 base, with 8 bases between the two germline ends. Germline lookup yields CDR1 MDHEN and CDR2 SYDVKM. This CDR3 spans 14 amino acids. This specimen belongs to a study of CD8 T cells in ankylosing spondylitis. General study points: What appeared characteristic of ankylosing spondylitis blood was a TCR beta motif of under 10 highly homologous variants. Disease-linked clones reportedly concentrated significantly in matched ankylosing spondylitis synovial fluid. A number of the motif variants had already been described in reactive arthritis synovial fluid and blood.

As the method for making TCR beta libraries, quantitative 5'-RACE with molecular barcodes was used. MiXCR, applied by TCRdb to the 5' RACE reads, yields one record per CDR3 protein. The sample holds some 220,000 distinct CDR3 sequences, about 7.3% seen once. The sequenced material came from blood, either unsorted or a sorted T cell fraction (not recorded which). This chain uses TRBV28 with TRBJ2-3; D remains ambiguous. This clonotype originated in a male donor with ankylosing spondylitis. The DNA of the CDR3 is TGTGCCAGCAGTTTTCAACGGCGCACAGATACGCAGTATTTT. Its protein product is CASSFQRRTDTQYF.